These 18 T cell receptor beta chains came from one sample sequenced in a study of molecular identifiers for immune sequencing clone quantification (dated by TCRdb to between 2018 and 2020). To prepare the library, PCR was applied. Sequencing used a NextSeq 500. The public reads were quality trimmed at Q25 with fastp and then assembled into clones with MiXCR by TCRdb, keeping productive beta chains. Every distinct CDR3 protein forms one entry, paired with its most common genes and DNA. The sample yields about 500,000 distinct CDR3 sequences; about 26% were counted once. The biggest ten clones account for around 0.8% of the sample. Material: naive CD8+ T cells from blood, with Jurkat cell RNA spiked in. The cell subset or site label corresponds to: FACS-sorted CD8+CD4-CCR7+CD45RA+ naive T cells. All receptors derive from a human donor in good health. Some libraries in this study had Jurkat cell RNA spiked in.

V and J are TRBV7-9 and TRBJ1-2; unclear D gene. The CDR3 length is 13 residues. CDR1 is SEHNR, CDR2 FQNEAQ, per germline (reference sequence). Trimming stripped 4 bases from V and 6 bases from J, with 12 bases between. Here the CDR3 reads CASSSISRDGYTF. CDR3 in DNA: TGTGCCAGCAGCTCCATATCAAGAGATGGCTACACCTTC. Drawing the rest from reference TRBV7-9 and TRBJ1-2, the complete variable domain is DTGVSQNPRHKITKRGQNVTFRCDPISEHNRLYWYRQTLGQGPEFLTYFQNEAQLEKSRLLSDRFSAERPKGSFSTLEIQRTEQGDSAMYLCASSSISRDGYTFGSGTRLTVV.

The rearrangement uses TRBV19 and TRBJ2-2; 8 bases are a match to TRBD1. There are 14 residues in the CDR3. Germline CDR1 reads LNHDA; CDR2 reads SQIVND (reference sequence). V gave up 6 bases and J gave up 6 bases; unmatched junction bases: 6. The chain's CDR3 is CASRPEQGAGELFF. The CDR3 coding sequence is TGTGCCAGTAGACCGGAACAGGGGGCCGGGGAGCTGTTTTTT.

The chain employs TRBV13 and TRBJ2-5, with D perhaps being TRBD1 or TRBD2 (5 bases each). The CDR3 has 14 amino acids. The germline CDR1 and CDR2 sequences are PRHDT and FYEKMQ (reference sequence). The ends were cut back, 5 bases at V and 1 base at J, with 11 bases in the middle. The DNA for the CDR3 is TGTGCCAGCAGCCCCGGGGACCTCCAAGAGACCCAGTACTTC. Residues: CASSPGDLQETQYF.

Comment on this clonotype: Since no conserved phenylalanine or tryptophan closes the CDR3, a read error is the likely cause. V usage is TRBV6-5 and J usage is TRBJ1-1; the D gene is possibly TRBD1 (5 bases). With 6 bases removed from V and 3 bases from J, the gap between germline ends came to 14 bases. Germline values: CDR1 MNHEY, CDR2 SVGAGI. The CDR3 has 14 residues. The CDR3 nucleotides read TGTGCCAGCAGCTCGTCCGGGGCTGACACTGAAGCTTTCTCT. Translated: CASSSSGADTEAFS.

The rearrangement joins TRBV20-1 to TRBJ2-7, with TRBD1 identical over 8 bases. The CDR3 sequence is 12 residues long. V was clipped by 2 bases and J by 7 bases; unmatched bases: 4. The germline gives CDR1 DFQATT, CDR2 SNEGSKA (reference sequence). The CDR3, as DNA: TGCAGTGCTAGACCAGGGGGCGAGGAGCAGTACTTC. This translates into CSARPGGEEQYF.

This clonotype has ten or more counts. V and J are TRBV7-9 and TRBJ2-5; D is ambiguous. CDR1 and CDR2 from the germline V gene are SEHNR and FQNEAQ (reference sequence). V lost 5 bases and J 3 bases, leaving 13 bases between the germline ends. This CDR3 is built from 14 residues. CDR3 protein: CASSQDVDEETQYF. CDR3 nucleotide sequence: TGTGCCAGCAGCCAGGACGTAGACGAAGAGACCCAGTACTTC.

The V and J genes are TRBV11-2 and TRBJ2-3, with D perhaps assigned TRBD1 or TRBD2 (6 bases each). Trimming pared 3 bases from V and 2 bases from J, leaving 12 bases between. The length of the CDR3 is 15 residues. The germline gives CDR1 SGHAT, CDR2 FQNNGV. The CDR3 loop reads CASSFRGRYTDTQYF. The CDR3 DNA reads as TGTGCCAGCAGCTTCCGGGGGCGCTACACAGATACGCAGTATTTT.

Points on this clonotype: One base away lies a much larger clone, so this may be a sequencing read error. CDR3 in DNA: TGTGCCAGCAGTCTTAGAGATGAAGTTTTCTTT. This translates into CASSLRDEVFF. The chain recombines TRBV12-3 or TRBV12-4 with TRBJ1-1; D is uncertain. CDR3 length: 11 residues.

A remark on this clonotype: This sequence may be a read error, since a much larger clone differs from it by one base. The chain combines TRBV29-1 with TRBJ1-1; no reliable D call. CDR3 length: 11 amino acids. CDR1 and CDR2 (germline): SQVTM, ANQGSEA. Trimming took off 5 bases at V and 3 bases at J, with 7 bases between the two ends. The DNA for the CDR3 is TGCAGCGTTTCCGGGTACACTGAAGCTTTCTTT. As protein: CSVSGYTEAFF.

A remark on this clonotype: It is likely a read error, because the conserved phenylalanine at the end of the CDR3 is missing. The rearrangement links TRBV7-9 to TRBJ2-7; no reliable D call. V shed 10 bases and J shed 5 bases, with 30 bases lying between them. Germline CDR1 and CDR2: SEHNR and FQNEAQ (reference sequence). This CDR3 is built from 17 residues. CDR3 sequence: CANNLIQFKKFRNEQYY. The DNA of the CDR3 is TGTGCCAACAACTTAATTCAGTTCAAAAAGTTTAGGAACGAGCAGTACTAC.

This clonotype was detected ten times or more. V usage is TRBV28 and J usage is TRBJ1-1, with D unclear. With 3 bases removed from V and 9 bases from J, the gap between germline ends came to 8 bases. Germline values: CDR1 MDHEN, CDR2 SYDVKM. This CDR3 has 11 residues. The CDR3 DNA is TGTGCCAGCAGTTTTGCGGTACAAGCTTTCTTT. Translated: CASSFAVQAFF. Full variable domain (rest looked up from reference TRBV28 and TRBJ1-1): DVKVTQSSRYLVKRTGEKVFLECVQDMDHENMFWYRQDPGLGLRLIYFSYDVKMKEKGDIPEGYSVSREKKERFSLILESASTNQTSMYLCASSFAVQAFFGQGTRLTVV.

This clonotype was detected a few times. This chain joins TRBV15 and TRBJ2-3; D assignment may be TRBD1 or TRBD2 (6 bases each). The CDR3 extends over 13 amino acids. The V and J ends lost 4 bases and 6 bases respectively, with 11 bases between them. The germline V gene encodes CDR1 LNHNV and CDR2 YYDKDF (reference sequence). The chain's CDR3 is CATSIWRGDTQYF. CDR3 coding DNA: TGTGCCACCAGCATCTGGAGGGGGGATACGCAGTATTTT.

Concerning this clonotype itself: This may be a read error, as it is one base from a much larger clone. DNA for the CDR3: TGTGCCAGCATCCCGCAGGAACACAATGAGCAGTTCTTC. It codes for CASIPQEHNEQFF. The chain has TRBV7-9 and TRBJ2-1, with D unclear. Trimming shortened V by 7 bases and J by 5 bases, and 12 bases separated the two germline ends. Germline values: CDR1 SEHNR, CDR2 FQNEAQ (reference sequence). The CDR3 is 13 amino acids. The variable domain in full, with the rest retrieved from reference TRBV7-9 and TRBJ2-1, is DTGVSQNPRHKITKRGQNVTFRCDPISEHNRLYWYRQTLGQGPEFLTYFQNEAQLEKSRLLSDRFSAERPKGSFSTLEIQRTEQGDSAMYLCASIPQEHNEQFFGPGTRLTVL.

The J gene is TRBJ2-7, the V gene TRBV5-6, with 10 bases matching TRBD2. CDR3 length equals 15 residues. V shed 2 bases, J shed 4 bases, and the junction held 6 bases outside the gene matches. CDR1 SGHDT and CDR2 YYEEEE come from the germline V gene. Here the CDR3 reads CASSFGAGGPYEQYF. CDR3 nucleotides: TGTGCCAGCAGCTTTGGAGCGGGGGGGCCTTACGAGCAGTACTTC.

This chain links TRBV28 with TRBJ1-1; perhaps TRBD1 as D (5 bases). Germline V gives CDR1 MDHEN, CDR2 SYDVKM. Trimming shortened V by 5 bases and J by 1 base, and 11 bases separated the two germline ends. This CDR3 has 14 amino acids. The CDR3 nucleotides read TGTGCCAGCAGTATCCAGACAGAGAACACTGAAGCTTTCTTT. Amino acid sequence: CASSIQTENTEAFF.

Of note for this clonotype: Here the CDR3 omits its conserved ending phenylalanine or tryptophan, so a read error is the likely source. CDR3 residues: CASSRTARAGNTIYY. The CDR3 DNA follows: TGTGCCAGCAGCCGAACCGCCAGGGCTGGAAACACCATATATTAT. The rearrangement joins TRBV7-9 to TRBJ1-3, with a possible D match to TRBD1 (5 bases). The CDR3 totals 15 residues. The V gene's germline CDR1 is SEHNR and CDR2 FQNEAQ (reference sequence). Between the trimmed V and J ends, which lost 5 bases and 2 bases, there was a span of 13 bases.

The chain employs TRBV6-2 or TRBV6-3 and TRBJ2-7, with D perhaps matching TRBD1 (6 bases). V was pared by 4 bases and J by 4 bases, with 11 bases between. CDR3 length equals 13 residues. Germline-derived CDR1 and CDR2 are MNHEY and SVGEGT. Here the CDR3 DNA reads TGTGCCAGCAGTTTCGACAGGATGTACGAGCAGTACTTC. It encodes CASSFDRMYEQYF.

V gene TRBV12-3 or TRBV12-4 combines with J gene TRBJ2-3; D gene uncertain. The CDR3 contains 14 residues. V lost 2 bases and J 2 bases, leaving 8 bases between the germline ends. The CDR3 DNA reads TGTGCCAGCAGTTTATACAGTTACACAGATACGCAGTATTTT. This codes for CASSLYSYTDTQYF.